This is a list of T cell receptor beta chains from one sample in a study of T cells in Graves' hyperthyroidism and ophthalmopathy. TCRdb used MiXCR to reprocess the multiplex PCR reads, holding one entry per CDR3 protein. The sample carries about 700,000 distinct CDR3 sequences, approximately 42% recorded once. The sample was peripheral blood or thyroid tissue (not recorded which). Source of these receptors: an adult man with Graves' disease, either hyperthyroidism or ophthalmopathy (not recorded which). Each CDR3 is given with its conserved first and last residue. A D gene is named only where the DNA matches it firmly. Clone size is shown for a subset of rows, as once, few, many or a class of expanded clone.

j_call: TRBJ1-2
d_call: NA
clone_size: many
v_call: TRBV29-1
cdr3_aa: CSVRGRDYGYTF
cdr3_nt: TGCAGCGTTCGGGGGCGCGACTATGGCTACACCTTC

j_call: TRBJ1-2
d_call: TRBD1
clone_size: many
v_call: TRBV6-1
cdr3_aa: CASSTGQWTYGYTF
cdr3_nt: TGTGCCAGCAGCACGGGACAGTGGACCTATGGCTACACCTTC

j_call: TRBJ1-4
d_call: NA
clone_size: once
v_call: TRBV12-3/TRBV12-4
cdr3_aa: CASSRGGGRNEKLFF
cdr3_nt: TGTGCCAGCAGCCGTGGGGGCGGGAGAAATGAAAAACTGTTTTTT

j_call: TRBJ1-2
d_call: NA
clone_size: NA
v_call: TRBV14
cdr3_aa: CASSQDPAAGRGGYTF
cdr3_nt: TGTGCCAGCAGCCAAGATCCGGCGGCAGGGCGTGGCGGCTACACCTTC

j_call: TRBJ2-5
d_call: NA
clone_size: few
v_call: TRBV10-3
cdr3_aa: CASSEVDYPRRGLAQYF
cdr3_nt: TGTGCCAGCAGTGAAGTCGATTACCCCCGGAGAGGGCTGGCCCAGTACTTC

j_call: TRBJ2-5
d_call: TRBD2
clone_size: many
v_call: TRBV6-6
cdr3_aa: CASRASGEETQYF
cdr3_nt: TGTGCCAGCAGGGCTAGCGGAGAAGAGACCCAGTACTTC

j_call: TRBJ1-3
d_call: NA
clone_size: NA
v_call: TRBV2
cdr3_aa: CASSETQGPNTIYF
cdr3_nt: TGTGCCAGCAGTGAGACCCAGGGACCGAACACCATATATTTT

j_call: TRBJ1-1
d_call: NA
clone_size: many
v_call: TRBV15
cdr3_aa: CATSREYANTEAFF
cdr3_nt: TGTGCCACCAGCAGAGAGTATGCCAACACTGAAGCTTTCTTT

j_call: TRBJ1-2
d_call: TRBD1
clone_size: many
v_call: TRBV7-2
cdr3_aa: CASSSLPGQGDYGYTF
cdr3_nt: TGTGCCAGCAGCTCCCTCCCGGGACAGGGGGACTATGGCTACACCTTC

j_call: TRBJ1-4
d_call: NA
clone_size: once
v_call: TRBV5-4
cdr3_aa: CASSLPGGTNEKLFF
cdr3_nt: TGTGCCAGCAGCTTGCCCGGGGGAACTAATGAAAAACTGTTTTTT

j_call: TRBJ1-2
d_call: NA
clone_size: NA
v_call: TRBV25-1
cdr3_aa: CASRTASYGYTF
cdr3_nt: TGTGCCAGCCGGACTGCCAGCTATGGCTACACCTTC

j_call: TRBJ2-7
d_call: NA
clone_size: NA
v_call: TRBV5-1
cdr3_aa: CASSLAGRISSYEQYF
cdr3_nt: TGCGCCAGCAGCTTGGCCGGCAGAATCAGCTCCTACGAGCAGTACTTC

j_call: TRBJ1-3
d_call: NA
clone_size: few
v_call: TRBV12-3/TRBV12-4
cdr3_aa: CAKNTIYF
cdr3_nt: TGTGCCAAAAACACCATATATTTT

j_call: TRBJ2-7
d_call: TRBD1
clone_size: NA
v_call: TRBV20-1
cdr3_aa: CSASLLGQGPYEQYF
cdr3_nt: TGCAGTGCTAGTCTACTGGGACAGGGCCCCTACGAGCAGTACTTC

j_call: TRBJ1-4
d_call: NA
clone_size: NA
v_call: TRBV25-1
cdr3_aa: CASSNGRNNEKLFF
cdr3_nt: TGCGCCAGCAGCAACGGACGGAATAATGAAAAACTGTTTTTT

j_call: TRBJ1-6
d_call: NA
clone_size: NA
v_call: TRBV7-9
cdr3_aa: CASSPRPWGNSPLHF
cdr3_nt: TGTGCCAGCAGCCCCAGACCCTGGGGTAATTCACCCCTCCACTTT

j_call: TRBJ2-5
d_call: TRBD1
clone_size: NA
v_call: TRBV9
cdr3_aa: CASSQRGGPETQYF
cdr3_nt: TGTGCCAGCAGCCAAAGAGGGGGCCCGGAGACCCAGTACTTC

j_call: TRBJ1-2
d_call: NA
clone_size: few
v_call: TRBV7-6
cdr3_aa: CASSLIRGSNYGYTF
cdr3_nt: TGTGCCAGCAGTTTAATTAGAGGCTCTAACTATGGCTACACCTTC

j_call: TRBJ1-1
d_call: NA
clone_size: NA
v_call: TRBV19
cdr3_aa: CASSIVPGEGAFF
cdr3_nt: TGTGCCAGTAGTATAGTCCCGGGGGAGGGCGCTTTCTTT

j_call: TRBJ1-6
d_call: TRBD1
clone_size: few
v_call: TRBV3-1
cdr3_aa: CASSQQGQYNSPLHF
cdr3_nt: TGTGCCAGCAGCCAGCAGGGACAGTATAATTCACCCCTCCACTTT

j_call: TRBJ1-1
d_call: NA
clone_size: many
v_call: TRBV10-2
cdr3_aa: CASMWATEAFF
cdr3_nt: TGCGCCAGCATGTGGGCGACTGAAGCTTTCTTT

j_call: TRBJ2-7
d_call: TRBD2
clone_size: few
v_call: TRBV29-1
cdr3_aa: CSVVVLAGGSEQYF
cdr3_nt: TGCAGCGTTGTGGTTTTAGCGGGGGGTTCCGAGCAGTACTTC

j_call: TRBJ1-1
d_call: TRBD1
clone_size: few
v_call: TRBV12-3/TRBV12-4
cdr3_aa: CASSLAGQGSTEAFF
cdr3_nt: TGTGCCAGCAGTTTAGCGGGACAGGGGAGCACTGAAGCTTTCTTT

j_call: TRBJ2-7
d_call: TRBD1
clone_size: NA
v_call: TRBV5-4
cdr3_aa: CASSLGPSGGNDEQYF
cdr3_nt: TGTGCCAGCAGCTTGGGCCCTTCAGGGGGAAACGACGAGCAGTACTTC

j_call: TRBJ1-2
d_call: NA
clone_size: many
v_call: TRBV24-1
cdr3_aa: CATSDKPKSGIDGYTF
cdr3_nt: TGTGCCACCAGTGATAAGCCCAAATCAGGGATCGATGGCTACACCTTC

j_call: TRBJ1-3
d_call: TRBD1
clone_size: NA
v_call: TRBV29-1
cdr3_aa: CSVQQGAAGTIYF
cdr3_nt: TGCAGCGTTCAACAGGGGGCGGCGGGCACCATATATTTT

j_call: TRBJ2-7
d_call: NA
clone_size: NA
v_call: TRBV12-3/TRBV12-4
cdr3_aa: CASSLPNDRYEQYF
cdr3_nt: TGTGCCAGCAGTTTACCTAACGACCGCTACGAGCAGTACTTC

j_call: TRBJ1-4
d_call: NA
clone_size: few
v_call: TRBV5-5
cdr3_aa: CASSLASKGEKLFF
cdr3_nt: TGTGCCAGCAGCTTGGCCTCCAAGGGGGAAAAACTGTTTTTT

j_call: TRBJ1-6
d_call: NA
clone_size: NA
v_call: TRBV12-5
cdr3_aa: CASGTSGTNNSPLHF
cdr3_nt: TGTGCCAGCGGGACTTCCGGGACAAATAATTCACCCCTCCACTTT

j_call: TRBJ1-2
d_call: NA
clone_size: NA
v_call: TRBV25-1
cdr3_aa: CASSDLQGTINYGYTF
cdr3_nt: TGTGCCAGCAGTGATCTTCAGGGGACAATAAACTATGGCTACACCTTC

j_call: TRBJ1-1
d_call: NA
clone_size: few
v_call: TRBV12-3/TRBV12-4
cdr3_aa: CASSLDAEMNTEAFF
cdr3_nt: TGTGCCAGCAGTTTGGATGCAGAAATGAACACTGAAGCTTTCTTT

j_call: TRBJ2-7
d_call: TRBD1
clone_size: few
v_call: TRBV19
cdr3_aa: CASSITDRNYEQYF
cdr3_nt: TGTGCCAGTAGTATCACGGACAGGAACTACGAGCAGTACTTC

j_call: TRBJ1-1
d_call: NA
clone_size: NA
v_call: TRBV2
cdr3_aa: CASSVSGRTEAFF
cdr3_nt: TGTGCCAGCAGTGTTTCAGGGAGGACTGAAGCTTTCTTT

j_call: TRBJ2-5
d_call: TRBD1
clone_size: few
v_call: TRBV20-1
cdr3_aa: CSALDRVNQETQYF
cdr3_nt: TGCAGTGCTTTGGACAGGGTGAATCAAGAGACCCAGTACTTC

j_call: TRBJ2-5
d_call: TRBD2
clone_size: many
v_call: TRBV6-5
cdr3_aa: CASGGTSGDQETQYF
cdr3_nt: TGTGCCAGCGGGGGGACTAGCGGGGACCAAGAGACCCAGTACTTC

j_call: TRBJ1-4
d_call: NA
clone_size: NA
v_call: TRBV7-2
cdr3_aa: CASSSTSGLGEKLFF
cdr3_nt: TGTGCCAGCAGCTCCACTAGCGGGTTAGGAGAAAAACTGTTTTTT

j_call: TRBJ1-1
d_call: TRBD1
clone_size: NA
v_call: TRBV10-3
cdr3_aa: CAISVRQGMNTEAFF
cdr3_nt: TGTGCCATCAGTGTCCGACAGGGCATGAACACTGAAGCTTTCTTT

j_call: TRBJ1-4
d_call: NA
clone_size: once
v_call: TRBV7-9
cdr3_aa: CASSFQGLSGANEKLFF
cdr3_nt: TGTGCCAGCAGCTTCCAGGGGTTATCTGGAGCTAATGAAAAACTGTTTTTT

j_call: TRBJ2-5
d_call: NA
clone_size: few
v_call: TRBV10-3
cdr3_aa: CAISESGLQETQYF
cdr3_nt: TGTGCCATCAGTGAGTCGGGACTGCAAGAGACCCAGTACTTC

j_call: TRBJ1-3
d_call: TRBD1
clone_size: few
v_call: TRBV7-3
cdr3_aa: CASSFRTGNPGNTIYF
cdr3_nt: TGTGCCAGCAGCTTTCGGACAGGCAACCCTGGAAACACCATATATTTT

j_call: TRBJ1-6
d_call: TRBD1
clone_size: NA
v_call: TRBV11-1
cdr3_aa: CASRARDRGVLNSPLHF
cdr3_nt: TGTGCCAGCAGAGCCCGGGACAGGGGTGTGTTGAATTCACCCCTCCACTTT

j_call: TRBJ2-3
d_call: NA
clone_size: few
v_call: TRBV9
cdr3_aa: CASSVLGDTQYF
cdr3_nt: TGTGCCAGCAGCGTCCTAGGGGATACGCAGTATTTT

j_call: TRBJ1-6
d_call: NA
clone_size: NA
v_call: TRBV29-1
cdr3_aa: CSSERGAYNSPLHF
cdr3_nt: TGCAGCAGTGAACGAGGGGCCTATAATTCACCCCTCCACTTT

j_call: TRBJ1-5
d_call: NA
clone_size: many
v_call: TRBV25-1
cdr3_aa: CASSEWNSNQPQHF
cdr3_nt: TGTGCCAGCAGTGAATGGAATAGCAATCAGCCCCAGCATTTT

j_call: TRBJ2-7
d_call: NA
clone_size: NA
v_call: TRBV7-9
cdr3_aa: CASSFRDILYYEQYF
cdr3_nt: TGTGCCAGCAGCTTCCGCGACATCCTGTACTACGAGCAGTACTTC

j_call: TRBJ1-4
d_call: TRBD1
clone_size: NA
v_call: TRBV29-1
cdr3_aa: CSGTTGTNEKLFF
cdr3_nt: TGCAGCGGTACGACAGGGACTAATGAAAAACTGTTTTTT

j_call: TRBJ2-7
d_call: NA
clone_size: NA
v_call: TRBV15
cdr3_aa: CATSPNLYAEQHF
cdr3_nt: TGTGCCACCAGCCCAAATTTGTATGCGGAGCAGCACTTC

j_call: TRBJ2-3
d_call: TRBD2
clone_size: once
v_call: TRBV19
cdr3_aa: CASRASSGYTDTQYF
cdr3_nt: TGTGCCAGTAGGGCTTCTAGCGGATACACAGATACGCAGTATTTT